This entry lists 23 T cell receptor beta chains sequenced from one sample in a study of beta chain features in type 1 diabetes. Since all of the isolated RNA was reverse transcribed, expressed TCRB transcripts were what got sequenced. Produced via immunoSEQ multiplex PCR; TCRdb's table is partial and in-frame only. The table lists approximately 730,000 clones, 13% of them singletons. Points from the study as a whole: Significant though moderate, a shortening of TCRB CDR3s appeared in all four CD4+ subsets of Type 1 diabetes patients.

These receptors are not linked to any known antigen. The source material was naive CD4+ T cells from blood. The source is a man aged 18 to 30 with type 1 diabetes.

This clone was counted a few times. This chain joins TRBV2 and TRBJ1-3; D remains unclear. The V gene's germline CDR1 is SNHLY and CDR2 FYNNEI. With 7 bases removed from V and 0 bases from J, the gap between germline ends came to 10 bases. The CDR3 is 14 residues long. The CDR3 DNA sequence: TGTGCCAGCACTCGAGAGAGCTCTGGAAACACCATATATTTT. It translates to CASTRESSGNTIYF.

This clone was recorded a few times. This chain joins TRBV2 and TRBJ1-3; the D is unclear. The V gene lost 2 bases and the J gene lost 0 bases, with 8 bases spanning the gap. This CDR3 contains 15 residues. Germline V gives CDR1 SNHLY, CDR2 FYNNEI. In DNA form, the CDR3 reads TGTGCCAGCAGTGAAAGGGCAAGCTCTGGAAACACCATATATTTT. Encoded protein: CASSERASSGNTIYF.

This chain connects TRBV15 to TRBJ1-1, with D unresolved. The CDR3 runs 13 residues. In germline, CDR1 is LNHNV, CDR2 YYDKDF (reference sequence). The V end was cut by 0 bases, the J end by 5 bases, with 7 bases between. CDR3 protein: CATSRDPGTEAFF. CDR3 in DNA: TGTGCCACCAGCAGAGACCCGGGAACTGAAGCTTTCTTT. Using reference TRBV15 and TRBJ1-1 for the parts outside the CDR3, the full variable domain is DAMVIQNPRYQVTQFGKPVTLSCSQTLNHNVMYWYQQKSSQAPKLLFHYYDKDFNNEADTPDNFQSRRPNTSFCFLDIRSPGLGDTAMYLCATSRDPGTEAFFGQGTRLTVV.

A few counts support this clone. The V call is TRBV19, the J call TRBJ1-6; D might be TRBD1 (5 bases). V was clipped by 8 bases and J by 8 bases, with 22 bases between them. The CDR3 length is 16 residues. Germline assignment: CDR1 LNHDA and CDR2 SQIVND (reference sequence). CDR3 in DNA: TGTGCCAGTCGTACCCAAGACCGGGACGGTGATTCACCCCTCCACTTT. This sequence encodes CASRTQDRDGDSPLHF.

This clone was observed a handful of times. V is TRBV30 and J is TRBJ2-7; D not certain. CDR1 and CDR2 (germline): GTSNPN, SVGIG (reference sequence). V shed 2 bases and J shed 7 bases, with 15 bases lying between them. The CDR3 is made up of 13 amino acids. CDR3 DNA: TGTGCCTGGAGTTTCGTGATAGCCGGGGAGCAGTACTTC. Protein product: CAWSFVIAGEQYF.

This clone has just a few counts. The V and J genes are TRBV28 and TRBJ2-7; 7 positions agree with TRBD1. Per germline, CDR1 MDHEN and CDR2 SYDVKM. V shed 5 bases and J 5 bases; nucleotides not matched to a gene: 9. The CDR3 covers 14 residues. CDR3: CASSHLQGQDEQYF. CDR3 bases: TGTGCCAGCAGTCACTTACAGGGGCAGGACGAGCAGTACTTC.

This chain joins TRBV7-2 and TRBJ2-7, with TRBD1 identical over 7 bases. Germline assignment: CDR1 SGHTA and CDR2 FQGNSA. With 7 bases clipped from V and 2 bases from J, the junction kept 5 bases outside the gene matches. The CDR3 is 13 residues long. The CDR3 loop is CASNSGGPYEQYF. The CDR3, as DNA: TGTGCCAGCAATTCAGGGGGACCCTACGAGCAGTACTTC.

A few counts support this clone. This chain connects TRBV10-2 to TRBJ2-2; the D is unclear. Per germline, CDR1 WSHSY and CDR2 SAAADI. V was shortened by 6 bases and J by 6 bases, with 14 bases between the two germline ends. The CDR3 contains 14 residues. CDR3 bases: TGCGCCAGCAGGCGAACCCCTGTGGCCGGGGAGCTGTTTTTT. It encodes CASRRTPVAGELFF.

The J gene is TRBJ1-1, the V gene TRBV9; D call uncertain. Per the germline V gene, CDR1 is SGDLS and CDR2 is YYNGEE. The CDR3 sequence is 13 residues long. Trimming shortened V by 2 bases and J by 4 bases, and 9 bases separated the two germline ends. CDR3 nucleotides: TGTGCCAGCAGCGTGATGGAGGGCACTGAAGCTTTCTTT. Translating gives CASSVMEGTEAFF.

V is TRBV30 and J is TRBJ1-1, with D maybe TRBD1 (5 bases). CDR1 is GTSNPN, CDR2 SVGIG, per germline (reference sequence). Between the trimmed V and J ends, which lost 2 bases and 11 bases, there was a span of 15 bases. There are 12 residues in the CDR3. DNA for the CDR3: TGTGCCTGGAGTCTGGGACTCACCGCCGCTTTCTTT. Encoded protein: CAWSLGLTAAFF. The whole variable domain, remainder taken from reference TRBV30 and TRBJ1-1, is SQTIHQWPATLVQPVGSPLSLECTVEGTSNPNLYWYRQAAGRGLQLLFYSVGIGQISSEVPQNLSASRPQDRQFILSSKKLLLSDSGFYLCAWSLGLTAAFFGQGTRLTVV.

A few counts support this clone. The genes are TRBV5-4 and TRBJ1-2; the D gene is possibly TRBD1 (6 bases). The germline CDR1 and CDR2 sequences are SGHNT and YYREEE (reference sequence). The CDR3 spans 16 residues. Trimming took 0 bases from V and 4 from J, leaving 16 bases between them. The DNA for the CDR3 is TGTGCCAGCAGCTTGGTAGGCCAGGTCAGGGGCTATGGCTACACCTTC. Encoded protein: CASSLVGQVRGYGYTF. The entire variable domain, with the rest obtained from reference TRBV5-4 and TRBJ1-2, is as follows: ETGVTQSPTHLIKTRGQQVTLRCSSQSGHNTVSWYQQALGQGPQFIFQYYREEENGRGNFPPRFSGLQFPNYSSELNVNALELDDSALYLCASSLVGQVRGYGYTFGSGTRLTVV.

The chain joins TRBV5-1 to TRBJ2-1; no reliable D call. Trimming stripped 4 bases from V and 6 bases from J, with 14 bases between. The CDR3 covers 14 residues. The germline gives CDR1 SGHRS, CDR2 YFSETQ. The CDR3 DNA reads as TGCGCCAGCAGCACAAGCCCTCTATTCAATGAGCAGTTCTTC. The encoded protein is CASSTSPLFNEQFF.

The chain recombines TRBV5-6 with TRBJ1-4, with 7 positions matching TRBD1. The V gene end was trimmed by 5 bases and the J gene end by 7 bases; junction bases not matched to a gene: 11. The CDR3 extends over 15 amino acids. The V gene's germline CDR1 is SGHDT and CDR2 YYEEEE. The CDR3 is CASRQRQGEGEKLFF. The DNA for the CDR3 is TGTGCCAGCAGACAAAGACAGGGTGAGGGTGAAAAACTGTTTTTT.

CDR3 sequence reads: CAWMGSRARVDQPQHF. Written as DNA, the CDR3 is TGTGCCTGGATGGGTTCCAGGGCGAGGGTAGATCAGCCCCAGCATTTT. The chain has TRBV30 and TRBJ1-5, with D possibly being TRBD1 (5 bases). V lost 4 bases, J lost 5 bases, and 21 bases lay in between. The germline V gene encodes CDR1 GTSNPN and CDR2 SVGIG (reference sequence). The length of the CDR3 is 16 residues.

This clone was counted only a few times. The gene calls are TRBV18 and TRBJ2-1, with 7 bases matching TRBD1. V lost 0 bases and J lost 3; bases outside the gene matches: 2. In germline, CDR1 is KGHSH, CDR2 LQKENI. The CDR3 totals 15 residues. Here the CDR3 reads CASSPPNRGYNEQFF. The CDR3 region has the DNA TGTGCCAGCTCACCACCGAACAGGGGCTACAATGAGCAGTTCTTC.

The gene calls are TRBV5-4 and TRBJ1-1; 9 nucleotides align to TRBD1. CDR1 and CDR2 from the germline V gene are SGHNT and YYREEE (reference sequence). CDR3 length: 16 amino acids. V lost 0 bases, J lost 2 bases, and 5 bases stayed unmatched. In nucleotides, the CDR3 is TGTGCCAGCAGCTTGGGGACAGGGGCCGGTAACACTGAAGCTTTCTTT. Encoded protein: CASSLGTGAGNTEAFF.

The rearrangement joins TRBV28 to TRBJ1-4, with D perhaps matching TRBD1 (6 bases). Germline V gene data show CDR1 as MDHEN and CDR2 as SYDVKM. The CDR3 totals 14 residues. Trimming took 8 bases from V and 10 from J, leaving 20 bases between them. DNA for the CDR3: TGTGCCAGCCTGGAGGCAGGGGCCCCAGGAAAACTGTTTTTT. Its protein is CASLEAGAPGKLFF.

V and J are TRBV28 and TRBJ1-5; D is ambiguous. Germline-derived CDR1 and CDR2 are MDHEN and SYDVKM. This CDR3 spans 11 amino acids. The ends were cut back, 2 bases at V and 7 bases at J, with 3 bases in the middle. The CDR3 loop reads CASSLRQPQHF. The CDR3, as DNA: TGTGCCAGCAGTTTAAGGCAGCCCCAGCATTTT.

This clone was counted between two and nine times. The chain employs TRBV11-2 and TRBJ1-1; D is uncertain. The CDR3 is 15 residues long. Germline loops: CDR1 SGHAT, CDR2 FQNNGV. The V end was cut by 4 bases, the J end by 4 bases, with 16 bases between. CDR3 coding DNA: TGTGCCAGCAGCTCGGGGAGTGATTCAGGCACTGAAGCTTTCTTT. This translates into CASSSGSDSGTEAFF. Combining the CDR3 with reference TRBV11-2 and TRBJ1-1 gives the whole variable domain EAGVAQSPRYKIIEKRQSVAFWCNPISGHATLYWYQQILGQGPKLLIQFQNNGVVDDSQLPKDRFSAERLKGVDSTLKIQPAKLEDSAVYLCASSSGSDSGTEAFFGQGTRLTVV.

CDR3 bases: TGTGCCAGCTCATCCCCTCGGGGCCAGCCCCAGCATTTT. Its protein product is CASSSPRGQPQHF. The rearrangement uses TRBV18 and TRBJ1-5; possible D gene TRBD1, 5 bases. The CDR3 is 13 amino acids. The germline V gene has CDR1 KGHSH and CDR2 LQKENI. The V end lost 5 bases, the J end lost 7 bases, and 12 bases lay between the germline ends.

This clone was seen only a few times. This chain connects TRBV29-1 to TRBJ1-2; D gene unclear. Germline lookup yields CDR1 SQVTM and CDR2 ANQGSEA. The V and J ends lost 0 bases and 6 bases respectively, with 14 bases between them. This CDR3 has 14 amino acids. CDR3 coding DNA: TGCAGCGTTGAAGATGCCCCCGGCATAAATGGCTACACCTTC. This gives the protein CSVEDAPGINGYTF.

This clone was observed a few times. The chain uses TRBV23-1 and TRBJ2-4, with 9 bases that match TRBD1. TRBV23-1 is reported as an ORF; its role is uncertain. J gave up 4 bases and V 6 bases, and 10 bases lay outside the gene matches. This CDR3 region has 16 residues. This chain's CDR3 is CASSVAKTGGKNIQYF. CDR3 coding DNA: TGCGCCAGCAGCGTCGCCAAGACAGGGGGTAAAAACATTCAGTACTTC.

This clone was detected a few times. The DNA of the CDR3 is TGTGCCAGTAGTACGGAGACCCCGAACACTGAAGCTTTCTTT. It codes for CASSTETPNTEAFF. The chain uses TRBV19 and TRBJ1-1, with no clear D. Trimming took off 4 bases at V and 1 base at J, with 10 bases between the two ends. The CDR3 is 14 amino acids. CDR1 and CDR2 (germline): LNHDA, SQIVND (reference sequence). Looking up the rest from reference TRBV19 and TRBJ1-1 gives the full variable domain: DGGITQSPKYLFRKEGQNVTLSCEQNLNHDAMYWYRQDPGQGLRLIYYSQIVNDFQKGDIAEGYSVSREKKESFPLTVTSAQKNPTAFYLCASSTETPNTEAFFGQGTRLTVV.